This passage covers 14 T cell receptor beta chains from one sample sequenced in a study of blood T cell repertoires in COVID-19. Produced via immunoSEQ multiplex PCR; TCRdb's table is partial and in-frame only. The table includes some 73,000 clones, roughly four fifths detected once. The sequencing input was peripheral blood. These receptors all come from a woman aged 55-69 years with acute or convalescent COVID-19.

This rearrangement joins TRBV29-1 to TRBJ1-2; a weak D match, TRBD1 (5 bases). The length of the CDR3 is 12 residues. Looked up from germline, CDR1 is SQVTM and CDR2 is ANQGSEA. V lost 2 bases, J lost 1 base, and 5 bases lay in between. The CDR3 is CSVERGNYGYTF. In DNA, the CDR3 is TGCAGCGTTGAAAGGGGTAACTATGGCTACACCTTC.

The chain recombines TRBV7-3 with TRBJ2-5; 13 bases are a match to TRBD2. The length of the CDR3 is 17 residues. V trimming: 5 bases; J trimming: 4 bases; junction bases outside the gene matches: 10. Germline V gives CDR1 SGHTA, CDR2 FQGTGA. CDR3: CASSRLAGGGGGETQYF. The CDR3 region has the DNA TGTGCCAGCAGCCGACTAGCGGGAGGCGGGGGGGGAGAGACCCAGTACTTC.

The rearrangement joins TRBV27 to TRBJ2-7; 10 bases are a match to TRBD1. CDR1 is MNHEY and CDR2 is SMNVEV in the germline V gene (reference sequence). V lost 8 bases, J lost 3 bases, and 19 bases stayed unmatched. The CDR3 consists of 18 residues. CDR3 bases: TGTGCCAGCGGCCCACCGGGACAGGGGCCTTGGGAGAACTACGAGCAGTACTTC. This gives the protein CASGPPGQGPWENYEQYF.

This chain links TRBV5-1 with TRBJ2-1, with 9 bases aligning to TRBD1. The CDR3 has 15 residues. Trimming removed 0 bases from V and 6 bases from J; junction bases left unmatched: 4. Germline V gene data show CDR1 as SGHRS and CDR2 as YFSETQ. The CDR3 reads CASSLAGTGFNEQFF. The CDR3 DNA reads TGCGCCAGCAGCTTGGCCGGGACAGGGTTCAATGAGCAGTTCTTC.

The table lists this clone with a few counts. The chain carries TRBV12-3 or TRBV12-4 and TRBJ2-2; D is undetermined. Trimming stripped 2 bases from V and 4 bases from J, with 5 bases between. CDR3 size: 13 residues. The CDR3 sequence: CASSLILTGELFF. DNA for the CDR3: TGTGCCAGCAGTTTAATTCTCACCGGGGAGCTGTTTTTT.

This clone occurred a few times. Other DNA sequences within the sample encode an identical CDR3. The chain has TRBV7-3 and TRBJ2-7, with D possibly TRBD2 on 6 matching bases. This CDR3 contains 13 residues. The V and J ends lost 5 bases and 1 base respectively, with 9 bases between them. Looked up from germline, CDR1 is SGHTA and CDR2 is FQGTGA. CDR3 DNA sequence: TGTGCCAGCAGCCCAGGGACTTCCTACGAGCAGTACTTC. Its protein is CASSPGTSYEQYF.

V usage is TRBV19 and J usage is TRBJ1-2; maybe TRBD1 (5 bases). Trimming took off 5 bases at V and 2 bases at J, with 21 bases between the two ends. Germline V gives CDR1 LNHDA, CDR2 SQIVND (reference sequence). The CDR3 covers 17 residues. CDR3 protein: CASSPEGGGFPNYGYTF. The DNA for the CDR3 is TGTGCCAGTAGTCCAGAAGGCGGGGGGTTCCCAAACTATGGCTACACCTTC.

CDR3 sequence reads: CASSSTSGPVPDTQYF. CDR3 bases: TGTGCCAGCAGCTCGACTAGCGGGCCGGTTCCAGATACGCAGTATTTT. The chain is built from TRBV9 and TRBJ2-3; 10 nucleotides align to TRBD2. The CDR3 length is 16 residues. With 4 bases clipped from V and 4 bases from J, the junction kept 9 bases outside the gene matches. The germline V gene encodes CDR1 SGDLS and CDR2 YYNGEE.

J is TRBJ1-4 and V is TRBV27, with D possibly TRBD1 on 5 matching bases. The CDR3 has 17 amino acids. V was trimmed by 0 bases and J by 5 bases, leaving 16 bases between them. Looked up from germline, CDR1 is MNHEY and CDR2 is SMNVEV (reference sequence). DNA of the CDR3: TGTGCCAGCAGTTTATCCCCGCGGGGGATAGGGAATGAAAAACTGTTTTTT. Residues: CASSLSPRGIGNEKLFF. Together with reference TRBV27 and TRBJ1-4, the CDR3 gives the full variable domain: EAQVTQNPRYLITVTGKKLTVTCSQNMNHEYMSWYRQDPGLGLRQIYYSMNVEVTDKGDVPEGYKVSRKEKRNFPLILESPSPNQTSLYFCASSLSPRGIGNEKLFFGSGTQLSVL.

CDR3 nucleotide sequence: TGTGCCAGCAGCCAAGATTTACCAGGGATGGGCACTGAAGCTTTCTTT. Encoded protein: CASSQDLPGMGTEAFF. The chain is built from TRBV3-1 (or the pseudogene TRBV3-2) and TRBJ1-1, with a tentative D call TRBD1 (5 bases). The germline V and J ends were trimmed by 0 bases and 4 bases, with 15 bases remaining between them. The CDR3 totals 16 residues. CDR1 LGHDT and CDR2 YNNKEL come from the germline V gene (reference sequence).

V usage is TRBV30 and J usage is TRBJ2-5; D may be TRBD2 (6 bases). This CDR3 contains 14 residues. Germline V gene lookup returns CDR1 GTSNPN and CDR2 SVGIG (reference sequence). The V gene lost 1 base and the J gene lost 2 bases, with 11 bases spanning the gap. The chain's CDR3 is CAWSGPGVQETQYF. CDR3 coding DNA: TGTGCCTGGAGTGGCCCGGGGGTACAAGAGACCCAGTACTTC.

The CDR3 DNA sequence: TGTGCCTGGACGGGGGGCTGGGAGACCCAGTACTTC. Protein: CAWTGGWETQYF. This chain connects TRBV30 to TRBJ2-5; perhaps TRBD2 as D (7 bases). The V gene lost 4 bases and the J gene lost 5 bases, with 11 bases spanning the gap. Germline CDR1 GTSNPN, CDR2 SVGIG (reference sequence). This CDR3 region has 12 residues.

The V call is TRBV6-5, the J call TRBJ2-7; 8 bases agree with TRBD1. CDR1 and CDR2 from the germline V gene are MNHEY and SVGAGI. The CDR3 has 14 amino acids. Trimming cost V 6 bases and J 5 bases; bases outside gene matches: 9. DNA for the CDR3: TGTGCCAGCAGGAAAGACAGGGGAATCAACGAGCAGTACTTC. Protein: CASRKDRGINEQYF.

This clone has only a few counts. This chain uses TRBV5-5 with TRBJ1-1; 10 bases agree with TRBD1. The CDR3 length is 16 residues. With 3 bases clipped from V and 2 bases from J, the junction kept 7 bases outside the gene matches. CDR1 is SGHKS, CDR2 YYEKEE, per germline (reference sequence). The CDR3 region has the DNA TGTGCCAGCAGCTCCGGGACAGGGGTTAGAAACACTGAAGCTTTCTTT. Protein product: CASSSGTGVRNTEAFF.